What follows are 25 T cell receptor beta chains derived from one specimen sequenced in a study of cytomegalovirus exposure and HLA in healthy donors (dated by TCRdb to 2016 to 2017). Receptors were amplified or captured by the immunoSEQ multiplex PCR assay. For the multiplex PCR, a mixture combining 60 forward primers for TCR Vbeta segments and 13 reverse primers for TCR Jbeta segments was used. TCRdb's version of the immuneACCESS table is confined to in-frame rearrangements and falls short of the full clone set. An unresolved V gene accounts for under half of the shortfall where checked; the remainder is of unknown origin. Recorded for this sample are around 85,000 clones; roughly 72% of them occurred a single time. The ten top clones hold 20% to 25% of the sample. The specimen sequenced was PBMCs. The receptors derive from a man aged 25 to 40 in good health and CMV-seropositive.

The CDR3 DNA is TGTGCCAGTAGTATCCAGGGGTGGAATGAGCAGTTCTTC. Translating it yields CASSIQGWNEQFF. This sequence joins TRBV19 and TRBJ2-1; a weak D match, TRBD1 (6 bases). This CDR3 is 13 amino acids long. V was pared by 3 bases and J by 7 bases, with 10 bases between. CDR1 and CDR2 from the germline V gene are LNHDA and SQIVND (reference sequence).

This chain joins TRBV7-9 and TRBJ2-2; 11 bases fit TRBD2. Germline V CDR1 and CDR2: SEHNR, FQNEAQ (reference sequence). V lost 4 bases and J lost 3; bases outside the gene matches: 7. The CDR3 sequence is 17 residues long. The DNA for the CDR3 is TGTGCCAGCAGCTCCCCTGTAGCGGGAGGGTACACCGGGGAGCTGTTTTTT. Its translation is CASSSPVAGGYTGELFF.

V gene TRBV19 combines with J gene TRBJ2-2; 7 nucleotides align to TRBD2. The CDR3 sequence is 16 residues long. V was clipped by 6 bases and J by 7 bases; unmatched bases: 14. Germline V gene sequence: CDR1 LNHDA, CDR2 SQIVND (reference sequence). The DNA for the CDR3 is TGTGCCAGTAGGGGAGGCGGGAGTTCCCCGGGCGGGGAGCTGTTTTTT. It codes for CASRGGGSSPGGELFF.

V gene TRBV4-3 combines with J gene TRBJ2-1; 10 nucleotides align to TRBD2. The CDR3 sequence is 15 residues long. The J segment lost 10 bases and the V segment lost 3 bases, leaving 9 bases of the junction unmatched. CDR1 is LGHNA and CDR2 is YSLEER in the germline V gene. As DNA, the CDR3 is TGCGCCAGCAGCCAGGCACTAGCGGGATCAGGGGAGCAGTTCTTC. Its protein is CASSQALAGSGEQFF.

The rearrangement links TRBV29-1 to TRBJ1-4, with D maybe TRBD1 (5 bases). Germline values: CDR1 SQVTM, CDR2 ANQGSEA. The CDR3 contains 14 residues. Trimming pared 2 bases from V and 2 bases from J, leaving 9 bases between. The CDR3 DNA reads TGCAGCGTTGAACCCAGGGCCACTAATGAAAAACTGTTTTTT. It encodes CSVEPRATNEKLFF.

V and J are TRBV6-1 and TRBJ2-7; D gene uncertain. The CDR3 spans 15 residues. Germline assignment: CDR1 MNHNS and CDR2 SASEGT. V gave up 5 bases and J gave up 1 base, with 15 bases separating them. The DNA of the CDR3 is TGTGCCAGCAGTACGGGTTTGAGGAGATCCTACGAGCAGTACTTC. Protein: CASSTGLRRSYEQYF.

This chain joins TRBV27 and TRBJ1-5, with a tentative D call TRBD1 (5 bases). Germline CDR1 MNHEY, CDR2 SMNVEV (reference sequence). CDR3 length equals 15 residues. V lost 0 bases to trimming and J lost 4 bases, with 10 bases between them. CDR3 region: CASSLSRGVNQPQHF. Written as DNA, the CDR3 is TGTGCCAGCAGTTTATCTCGGGGGGTTAATCAGCCCCAGCATTTT.

This chain connects TRBV6-5 to TRBJ2-3; 7 positions agree with TRBD2. The CDR3 is 16 amino acids. With V trimmed by 0 bases and J by 4 bases, 7 bases remained unmatched. Germline assignment: CDR1 MNHEY and CDR2 SVGAGI. The CDR3 spells CASSYSVSGGADTQYF. In nucleotides, the CDR3 is TGTGCCAGCAGTTACTCTGTGTCGGGGGGAGCAGATACGCAGTATTTT.

The chain uses TRBV7-3 and TRBJ1-4; tentatively, D is TRBD1 (6 bases). CDR3 size: 14 residues. V lost 5 bases, J lost 7 bases, and 14 bases lay in between. Germline assignment: CDR1 SGHTA and CDR2 FQGTGA. In DNA form, the CDR3 reads TGTGCCAGCAGCAGAGGGGGGGCGGGTGAAAAACTGTTTTTT. Translated, it gives CASSRGGAGEKLFF.

This clone came up a few times. The chain joins TRBV29-1 to TRBJ2-4; 8 bases align to TRBD1. The germline gives CDR1 SQVTM, CDR2 ANQGSEA. V dropped 5 bases and J dropped 7; count of bases not matched to a gene: 1. The CDR3 is 11 residues long. CDR3 sequence: CSVYRGNIQYF. The CDR3 DNA reads as TGCAGCGTTTACAGGGGGAACATTCAGTACTTC.

The chain joins TRBV5-4 to TRBJ2-1; TRBD2 matches at 10 bases. Germline lookup yields CDR1 SGHNT and CDR2 YYREEE (reference sequence). The CDR3 sequence is 14 residues long. Trimming at V came to 7 bases and at J to 4 bases, leaving 5 bases not matched to a gene. The CDR3 spells CASGPSGRYNEQFF. CDR3 coding DNA: TGTGCCAGCGGACCTAGCGGGAGATACAATGAGCAGTTCTTC.

In the case of this clone: Germline is not matched at one junction end, which may reflect a read error. V gene TRBV6-1 combines with J gene TRBJ1-5; 7 nucleotides align to TRBD1. The CDR3 loop spans 16 amino acids. CDR1 is MNHNS and CDR2 is SASEGT in the germline V gene. The CDR3 reads CASSEDGQDPSQPQNF. The CDR3 region has the DNA TGTGCCAGCAGTGAAGACGGACAGGATCCCAGTCAGCCCCAGAATTTT.

The rearrangement joins TRBV11-2 to TRBJ2-7, with D tentatively TRBD2 (5 bases). V lost 4 bases, J lost 2 bases, and 18 bases lay in between. The germline V gene has CDR1 SGHAT and CDR2 FQNNGV. The CDR3 consists of 16 residues. The CDR3 loop is CASSSPGNPGAYEQYF. In DNA, the CDR3 is TGTGCCAGCAGCTCCCCCGGGAACCCCGGGGCCTACGAGCAGTACTTC.

V usage is TRBV27 and J usage is TRBJ1-1; 9 bases agree with TRBD1. The V segment lost 3 bases and the J segment 7 bases; nucleotides outside the gene matches: 6. The CDR3 is made up of 14 amino acids. Per germline, CDR1 MNHEY and CDR2 SMNVEV (reference sequence). CDR3 sequence (DNA): TGTGCCAGCAGTTTTAGGGGGACAGGGCTTGAAGCTTTCTTT. Translating gives CASSFRGTGLEAFF.

The genes are TRBV28 and TRBJ1-1; D remains unclear. This CDR3 has 12 residues. The V gene lost 5 bases and the J gene lost 3 bases, with 7 bases spanning the gap. Germline CDR1 reads MDHEN; CDR2 reads SYDVKM. CDR3 coding DNA: TGTGCCAGCAGTGGGAGGGACACTGAAGCTTTCTTT. Translation gives CASSGRDTEAFF.

The rearrangement uses TRBV5-1 and TRBJ1-5; D gene ambiguous. V lost 0 bases, J lost 3 bases, and 7 bases lay in between. The germline V gene has CDR1 SGHRS and CDR2 YFSETQ. This CDR3 comprises 14 residues. The CDR3 loop reads CASSLDGSNQPQHF. The CDR3 DNA reads TGCGCCAGCAGCTTGGACGGGTCCAATCAGCCCCAGCATTTT.

The chain employs TRBV25-1 and TRBJ1-1, with 10 bases that match TRBD1. The CDR3 sequence is 15 residues long. Unmatched junction bases numbered 14, after V lost 6 bases and J lost 10 bases. The germline V gene encodes CDR1 MGHDK and CDR2 SYGVNS. The DNA of the CDR3 is TGTGCCAGCAGGCCCTCCGGGACAGGGGCGCGGAGAGCTTTCTTT. It is translated as CASRPSGTGARRAFF. Drawing the rest from reference TRBV25-1 and TRBJ1-1, the complete variable domain is EADIYQTPRYLVIGTGKKITLECSQTMGHDKMYWYQQDPGMELHLIHYSYGVNSTEKGDLSSESTVSRIRTEHFPLTLESARPSHTSQYLCASRPSGTGARRAFFGQGTRLTVV.

V is TRBV2 and J is TRBJ1-5; 9 bases fit TRBD1. J was trimmed by 0 bases and V by 4 bases; bases with no gene match: 1. Germline assignment: CDR1 SNHLY and CDR2 FYNNEI. This CDR3 spans 15 amino acids. CDR3 sequence (DNA): TGTGCCAGCAGTGGGACAGGGGTTAGCAATCAGCCCCAGCATTTT. This gives the protein CASSGTGVSNQPQHF.

V usage is TRBV5-1 and J usage is TRBJ2-1, with 13 bases matching TRBD2. Germline V gene lookup returns CDR1 SGHRS and CDR2 YFSETQ. The CDR3 spans 20 residues. V was clipped by 0 bases and J by 1 base; unmatched bases: 10. CDR3 sequence: CASSLGPLGLAGVSYNEQFF. The CDR3 DNA follows: TGCGCCAGCAGCTTGGGGCCCCTAGGACTAGCGGGAGTGTCCTACAATGAGCAGTTCTTC.

J is TRBJ2-5 and V is TRBV10-3; 10 bases are a match to TRBD1. V was clipped by 2 bases and J by 5 bases; unmatched bases: 2. The CDR3 sequence is 14 residues long. In germline, CDR1 is ENHRY, CDR2 SYGVKD. The CDR3 DNA sequence: TGTGCCATCAGTGAGACGGGACAGGGGGAGACCCAGTACTTC. As protein: CAISETGQGETQYF.

This chain connects TRBV9 to TRBJ2-5, with 7 bases matching TRBD1. Germline loops: CDR1 SGDLS, CDR2 YYNGEE. V trimming: 5 bases; J trimming: 2 bases; junction bases outside the gene matches: 6. The CDR3 is 14 residues long. This CDR3 reads CASSSGDRQETQYF. The CDR3 DNA is TGTGCCAGCAGTTCAGGGGACAGACAAGAGACCCAGTACTTC.

The rearrangement links TRBV7-9 to TRBJ1-5; 9 nucleotides agree with TRBD1. Germline CDR1 and CDR2: SEHNR and FQNEAQ (reference sequence). The CDR3 loop spans 14 amino acids. Unmatched junction bases numbered 6, after V lost 5 bases and J lost 7 bases. This CDR3 reads CASSTGGAGQPQHF. The CDR3 nucleotides read TGTGCCAGCAGCACAGGGGGCGCGGGCCAGCCCCAGCATTTT.

The chain links TRBV7-3 to TRBJ1-3, with no clear D. CDR1 and CDR2 (germline): SGHTA, FQGTGA. Trimming left V 4 bases short and J 1 base short, with 5 bases between. CDR3 length: 13 amino acids. The CDR3 here is CASSSGSGNTIYF. The CDR3 DNA reads as TGTGCCAGCAGCTCAGGATCTGGAAACACCATATATTTT.

The chain carries TRBV7-9 and TRBJ1-5; 7 bases are shared with TRBD1. V was pared by 10 bases and J by 6 bases, with 12 bases of the junction left unmatched. Germline CDR1 and CDR2: SEHNR and FQNEAQ (reference sequence). The CDR3 extends over 14 amino acids. The DNA of the CDR3 is TGTGCCACCGGGGGCCAGGGGGGCCTTCAGCCCCAGCATTTT. This translates into CATGGQGGLQPQHF.

The chain links TRBV28 to TRBJ1-2; D might be TRBD1 (5 bases). Germline CDR1 is MDHEN and CDR2 is SYDVKM. The CDR3 length is 11 residues. The ends were cut back, 6 bases at V and 9 bases at J, with 11 bases in the middle. For the CDR3, the DNA is TGTGCCAGCAGCAGCGGGGGAAGCTACACCTTC. Translated: CASSSGGSYTF.